The present TCR beta chain was sequenced within a study of blood T cells in healthy people across ages. V trimming: 3 bases; J trimming: 7 bases; junction bases outside the gene matches: 11. This CDR3 has 14 amino acids. Germline CDR1 and CDR2: SQVTM and ANQGSEA. General study findings and limits: Naive CD4+ cells and diversity were both higher in long-lived donors than in aged donors. One million T cells yielded diversity estimates that were considered underestimates. Using unsorted PBMCs precluded a conclusive naive versus antigen-experienced comparison.

With respect to this clonotype: Its antigen remains unknown.

Then a second PCR, running roughly 7 to 11 cycles, was carried out with a sample-barcoded 5' primer and a J-beta primer mix. Tagging of each cDNA molecule was performed by a template-switch adaptor with 12 random nucleotides. One entry per CDR3 protein, called by TCRdb with MiXCR from the 5' RACE reads. The sample holds roughly 800,000 distinct CDR3 sequences; more than 45% are singletons and the top ten take 22%. The origin of this receptor is a man younger than 45 in good health. J is TRBJ2-5 and V is TRBV29-1; 7 bases match TRBD2. Sequencing was performed on blood. The CDR3 bases are TGCAGCGTTGAGTCTAGCGGTCACAGCGTGACCCAGTACTTC. It is translated as CSVESSGHSVTQYF.